The clone carrying this TCR beta chain was seen a handful of times. The antigen remains unidentified. The V and J ends lost 2 bases and 4 bases respectively, with 11 bases between them. The germline CDR1 and CDR2 sequences are MNHEY and SVGEGT. This CDR3 is 15 amino acids long. TCRdb re-derived calls from the reads in MiXCR, one entry per CDR3 protein. The table has approximately 120,000 distinct CDR3 sequences, 30% to 40% seen once. The source of the sample is a study of T cell repertoires in cytomegalovirus infection. Study details: Through public TCR beta signatures, both CMV infection and matching HLA type were indicated. Study results and limitations: HLA-C-restricted CMV clonotypes gave the most frequent clonotype in two of eight donors.

The V call is TRBV6-2 or TRBV6-3, the J call TRBJ2-2; D call uncertain. Source: CD8+ T cells from cultured PBMCs, taken from culture after CMV antigen stimulation. This receptor was identified in a human donor in good health (CMV status not recorded). Some clones in this sample may be carry-over from other donors' samples. The CDR3 DNA reads TGTGCCAGCAGTTACGGTGTTCCGTCCACCGGGGAGCTGTTTTTT. Its translation: CASSYGVPSTGELFF.